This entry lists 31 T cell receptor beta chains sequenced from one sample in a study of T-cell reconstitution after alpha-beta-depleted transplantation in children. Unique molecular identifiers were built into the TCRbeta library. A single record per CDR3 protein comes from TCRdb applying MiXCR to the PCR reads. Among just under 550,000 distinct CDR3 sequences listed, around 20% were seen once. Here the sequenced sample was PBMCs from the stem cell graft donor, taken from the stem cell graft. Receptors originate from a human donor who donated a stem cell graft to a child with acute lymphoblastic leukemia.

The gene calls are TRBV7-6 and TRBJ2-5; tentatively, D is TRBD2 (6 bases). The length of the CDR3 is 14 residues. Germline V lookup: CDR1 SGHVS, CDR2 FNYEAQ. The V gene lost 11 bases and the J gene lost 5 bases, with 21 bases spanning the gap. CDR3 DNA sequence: TGTGCCTGCTGGGGCGGGGCGGGCCCCGAGACCCAGTACTTC. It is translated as CACWGGAGPETQYF.

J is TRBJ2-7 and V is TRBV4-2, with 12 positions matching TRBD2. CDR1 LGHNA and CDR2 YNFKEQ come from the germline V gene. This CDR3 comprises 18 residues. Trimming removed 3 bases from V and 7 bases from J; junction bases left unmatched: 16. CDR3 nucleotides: TGTGCCAGCAGCCACCTAGGAGGACTAGCGGGACTCGGAACGGAGCAGTACTTC. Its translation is CASSHLGGLAGLGTEQYF.

The CDR3 here is CASRLAGGGEQYF. For the CDR3, the DNA is TGTGCCAGCAGATTAGCGGGAGGAGGAGAGCAGTACTTC. The V gene is TRBV27, the J gene TRBJ2-7; 10 bases are shared with TRBD2. Germline values: CDR1 MNHEY, CDR2 SMNVEV (reference sequence). This CDR3 comprises 13 residues. The V and J ends lost 6 bases and 7 bases, in that order; junction bases with no gene match: 6.

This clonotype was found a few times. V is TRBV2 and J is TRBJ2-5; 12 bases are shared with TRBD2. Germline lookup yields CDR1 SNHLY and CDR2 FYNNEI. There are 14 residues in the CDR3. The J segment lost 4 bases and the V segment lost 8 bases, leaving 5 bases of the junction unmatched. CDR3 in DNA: TGTGCCAGCGGAAGGGGACTAGCGGGAGAGACCCAGTACTTC. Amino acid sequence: CASGRGLAGETQYF.

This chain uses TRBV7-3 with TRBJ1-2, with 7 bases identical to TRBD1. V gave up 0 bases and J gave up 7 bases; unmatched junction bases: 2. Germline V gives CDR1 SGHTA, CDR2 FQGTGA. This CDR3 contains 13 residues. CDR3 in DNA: TGTGCCAGCAGCTTAACCCGACAGGGTGGCTACACCTTC. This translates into CASSLTRQGGYTF.

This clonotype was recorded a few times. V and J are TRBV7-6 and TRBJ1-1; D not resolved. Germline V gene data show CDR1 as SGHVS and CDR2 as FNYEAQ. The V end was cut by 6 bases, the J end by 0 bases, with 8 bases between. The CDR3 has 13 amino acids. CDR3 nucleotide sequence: TGTGCCAGCAGTAGGGCCGTGAACACTGAAGCTTTCTTT. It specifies CASSRAVNTEAFF.

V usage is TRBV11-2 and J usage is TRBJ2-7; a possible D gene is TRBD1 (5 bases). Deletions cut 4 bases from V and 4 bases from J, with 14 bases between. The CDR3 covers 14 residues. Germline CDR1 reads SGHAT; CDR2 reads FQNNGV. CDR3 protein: CASSYQAGRYEQYF. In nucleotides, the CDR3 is TGTGCCAGCAGCTACCAGGCAGGGCGGTACGAGCAGTACTTC.

The CDR3 is CASSSGQGAHEQYF. DNA for the CDR3: TGCGCCAGCAGCTCGGGACAGGGGGCGCACGAGCAGTACTTC. The chain is built from TRBV5-1 and TRBJ2-7, with 12 positions matching TRBD1. The length of the CDR3 is 14 residues. Germline loops: CDR1 SGHRS, CDR2 YFSETQ. Losses at the gene ends were 3 bases for V and 5 bases for J; bases not matched to a gene: 3.

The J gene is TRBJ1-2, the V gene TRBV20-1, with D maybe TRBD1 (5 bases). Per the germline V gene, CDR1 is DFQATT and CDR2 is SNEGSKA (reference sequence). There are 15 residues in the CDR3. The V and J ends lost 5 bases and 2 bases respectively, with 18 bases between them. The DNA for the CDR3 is TGCAGTGCTGGGGGGGGAGGGAAGAGAAACTATGGCTACACCTTC. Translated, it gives CSAGGGGKRNYGYTF.

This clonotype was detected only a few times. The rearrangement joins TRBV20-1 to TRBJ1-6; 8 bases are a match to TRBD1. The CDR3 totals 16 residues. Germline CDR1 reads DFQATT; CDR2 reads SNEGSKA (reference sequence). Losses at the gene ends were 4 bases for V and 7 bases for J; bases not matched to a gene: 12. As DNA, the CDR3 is TGCAGTGCTACTACCACGTCGGGACAGGAGAATTCACCCCTCCACTTT. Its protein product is CSATTTSGQENSPLHF.

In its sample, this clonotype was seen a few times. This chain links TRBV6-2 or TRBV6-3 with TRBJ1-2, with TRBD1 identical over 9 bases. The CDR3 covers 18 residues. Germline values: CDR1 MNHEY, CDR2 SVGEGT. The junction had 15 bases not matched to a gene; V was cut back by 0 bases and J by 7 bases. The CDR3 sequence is CASSYSRPGTGTAGGYTF. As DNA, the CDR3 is TGTGCCAGCAGTTACTCGAGGCCCGGGACAGGGACCGCGGGTGGCTACACCTTC.

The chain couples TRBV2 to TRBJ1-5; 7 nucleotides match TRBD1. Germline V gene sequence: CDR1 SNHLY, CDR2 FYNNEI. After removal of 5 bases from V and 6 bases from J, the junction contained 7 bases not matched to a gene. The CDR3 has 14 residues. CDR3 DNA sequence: TGTGCCAGCAGTCAAGGACAGGTCGGTCAGCCCCAGCATTTT. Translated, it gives CASSQGQVGQPQHF.

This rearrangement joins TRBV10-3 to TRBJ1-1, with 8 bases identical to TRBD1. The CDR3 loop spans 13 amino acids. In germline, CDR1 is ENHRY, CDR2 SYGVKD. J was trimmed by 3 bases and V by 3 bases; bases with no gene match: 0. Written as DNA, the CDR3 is TGTGCCATCAGTGAACAGGGGGACACTGAAGCTTTCTTT. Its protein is CAISEQGDTEAFF.

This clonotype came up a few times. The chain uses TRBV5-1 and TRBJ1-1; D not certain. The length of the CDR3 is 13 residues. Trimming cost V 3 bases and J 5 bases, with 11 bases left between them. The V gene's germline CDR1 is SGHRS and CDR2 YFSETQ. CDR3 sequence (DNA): TGCGCCAGCAGCTACCCGATGGGGACTGAAGCTTTCTTT. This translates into CASSYPMGTEAFF.

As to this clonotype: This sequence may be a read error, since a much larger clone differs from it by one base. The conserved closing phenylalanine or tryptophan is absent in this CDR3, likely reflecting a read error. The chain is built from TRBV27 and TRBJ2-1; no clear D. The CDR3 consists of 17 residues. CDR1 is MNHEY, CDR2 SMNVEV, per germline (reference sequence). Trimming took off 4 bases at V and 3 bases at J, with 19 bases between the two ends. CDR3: CASSSTETQELYNEQFI. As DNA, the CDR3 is TGTGCCAGCAGTTCTACCGAGACTCAAGAACTCTACAATGAGCAGTTCATC.

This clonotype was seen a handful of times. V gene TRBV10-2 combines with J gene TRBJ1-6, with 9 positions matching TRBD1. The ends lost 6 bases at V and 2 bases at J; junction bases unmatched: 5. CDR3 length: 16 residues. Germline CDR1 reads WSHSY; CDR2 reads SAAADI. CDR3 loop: CASSRTGEAYNSPLHF. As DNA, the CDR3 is TGCGCCAGCAGCCGGACAGGGGAAGCCTATAATTCACCCCTCCACTTT.

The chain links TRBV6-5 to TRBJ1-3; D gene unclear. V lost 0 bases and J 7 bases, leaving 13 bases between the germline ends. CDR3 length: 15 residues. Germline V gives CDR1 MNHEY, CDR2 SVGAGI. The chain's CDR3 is CASSYSYTQRNTIYF. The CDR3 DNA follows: TGTGCCAGCAGTTACTCATACACCCAACGGAACACCATATATTTT.

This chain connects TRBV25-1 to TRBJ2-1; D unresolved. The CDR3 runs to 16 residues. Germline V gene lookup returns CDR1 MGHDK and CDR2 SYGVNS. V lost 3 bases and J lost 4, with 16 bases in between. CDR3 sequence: CASSESKVGSYNEQFF. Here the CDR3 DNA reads TGTGCCAGCAGTGAGTCGAAGGTCGGCTCGTACAATGAGCAGTTCTTC.

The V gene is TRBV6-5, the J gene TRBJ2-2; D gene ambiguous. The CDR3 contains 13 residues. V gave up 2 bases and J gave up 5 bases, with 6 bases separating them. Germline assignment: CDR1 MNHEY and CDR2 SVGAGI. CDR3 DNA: TGTGCCAGCAGTTACGGCGCAACCGGGGAGCTGTTTTTT. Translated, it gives CASSYGATGELFF.

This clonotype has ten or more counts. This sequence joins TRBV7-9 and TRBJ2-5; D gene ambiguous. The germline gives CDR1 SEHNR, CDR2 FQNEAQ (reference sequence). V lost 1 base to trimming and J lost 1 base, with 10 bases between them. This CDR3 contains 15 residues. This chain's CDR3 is CASSLVGSSQETQYF. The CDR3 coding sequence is TGTGCCAGCAGCTTAGTAGGTTCTAGCCAAGAGACCCAGTACTTC.

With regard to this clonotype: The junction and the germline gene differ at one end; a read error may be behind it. The CDR3 region has the DNA TGCGCCAGCAGCCAGGGACACCCTCAAGAGACCCAGAACTTC. Its protein is CASSQGHPQETQNF. V is TRBV5-1 and J is TRBJ2-5; perhaps TRBD1 as D (6 bases). This CDR3 has 14 amino acids. Germline CDR1 is SGHRS and CDR2 is YFSETQ.

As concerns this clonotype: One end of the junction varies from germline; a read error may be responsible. The CDR3 DNA is TGTGCCTGGAGAAGACAGTACTACGGCTACACCTTC. Its protein is CAWRRQYYGYTF. V and J are TRBV30 and TRBJ1-2; D perhaps matches TRBD1 (5 bases). Germline lookup yields CDR1 GTSNPN and CDR2 SVGIG (reference sequence). The CDR3 extends over 12 amino acids.

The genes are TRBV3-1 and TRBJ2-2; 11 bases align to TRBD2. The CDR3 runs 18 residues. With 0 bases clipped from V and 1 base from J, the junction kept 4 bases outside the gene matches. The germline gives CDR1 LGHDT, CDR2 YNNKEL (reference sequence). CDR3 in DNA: TGTGCCAGCAGCCAAGAGTATCTAGCGGGAGGGAACACCGGGGAGCTGTTTTTT. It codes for CASSQEYLAGGNTGELFF.

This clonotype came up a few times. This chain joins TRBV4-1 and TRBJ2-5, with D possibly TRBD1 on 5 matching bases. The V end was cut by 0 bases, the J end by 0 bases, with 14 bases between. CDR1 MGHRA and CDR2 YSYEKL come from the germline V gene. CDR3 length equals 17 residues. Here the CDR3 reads CASSQERAGIYQETQYF. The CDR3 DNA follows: TGCGCCAGCAGCCAAGAAAGGGCAGGGATTTACCAAGAGACCCAGTACTTC.

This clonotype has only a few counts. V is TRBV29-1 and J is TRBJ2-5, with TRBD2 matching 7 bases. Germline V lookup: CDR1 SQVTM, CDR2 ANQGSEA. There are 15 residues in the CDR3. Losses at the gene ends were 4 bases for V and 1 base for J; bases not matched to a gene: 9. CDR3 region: CSVVPSGEGQETQYF. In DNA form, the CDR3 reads TGCAGCGTTGTTCCGTCGGGGGAGGGCCAAGAGACCCAGTACTTC.

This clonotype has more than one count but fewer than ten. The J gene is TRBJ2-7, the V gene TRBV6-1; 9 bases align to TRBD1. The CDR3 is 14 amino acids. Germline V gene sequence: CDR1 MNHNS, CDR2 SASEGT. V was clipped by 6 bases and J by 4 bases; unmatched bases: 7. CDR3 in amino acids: CASSAGQGLYEQYF. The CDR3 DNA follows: TGTGCCAGCAGCGCGGGACAGGGTTTATACGAGCAGTACTTC.

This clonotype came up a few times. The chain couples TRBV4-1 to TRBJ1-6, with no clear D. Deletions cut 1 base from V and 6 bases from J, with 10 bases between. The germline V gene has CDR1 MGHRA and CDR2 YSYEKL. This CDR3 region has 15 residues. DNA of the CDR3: TGCGCCAGCAGCCAAGTAATTCCACGTAATTCACCCCTCCACTTT. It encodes CASSQVIPRNSPLHF.

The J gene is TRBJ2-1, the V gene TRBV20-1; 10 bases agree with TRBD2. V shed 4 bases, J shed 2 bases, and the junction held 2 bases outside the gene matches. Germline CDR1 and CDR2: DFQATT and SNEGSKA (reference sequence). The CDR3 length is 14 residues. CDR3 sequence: CSAILAGPYNEQFF. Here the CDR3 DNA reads TGCAGTGCTATACTAGCGGGACCCTACAATGAGCAGTTCTTC.

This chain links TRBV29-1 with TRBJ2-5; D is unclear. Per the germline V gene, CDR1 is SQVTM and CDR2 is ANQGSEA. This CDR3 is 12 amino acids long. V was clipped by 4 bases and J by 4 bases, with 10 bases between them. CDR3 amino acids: CSVGNPGETQYF. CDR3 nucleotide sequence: TGCAGCGTTGGCAACCCAGGAGAGACCCAGTACTTC. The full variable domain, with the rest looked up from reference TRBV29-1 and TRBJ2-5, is SAVISQKPSRDICQRGTSLTIQCQVDSQVTMMFWYRQQPGQSLTLIATANQGSEATYESGFVIDKFPISRPNLTFSTLTVSNMSPEDSSIYLCSVGNPGETQYFGPGTRLLVL.

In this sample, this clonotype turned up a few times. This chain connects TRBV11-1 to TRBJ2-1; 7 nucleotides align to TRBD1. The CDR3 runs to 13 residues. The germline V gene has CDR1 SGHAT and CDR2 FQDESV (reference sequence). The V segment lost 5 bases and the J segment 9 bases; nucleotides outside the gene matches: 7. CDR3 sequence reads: CASSPRQGGEQFF. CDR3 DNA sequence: TGTGCCAGCAGCCCAAGACAGGGTGGTGAGCAGTTCTTC.

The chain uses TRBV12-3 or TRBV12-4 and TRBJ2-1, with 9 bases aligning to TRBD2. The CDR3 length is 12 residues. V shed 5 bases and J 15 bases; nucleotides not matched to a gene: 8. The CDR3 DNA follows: TGTGCCAGCAGTCGTCCGGGACTAGCTCTGTTCTTC. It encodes CASSRPGLALFF.